These 3 T cell receptor beta chains came from one sample sequenced in a study of T cell repertoires in cytomegalovirus infection (dated by TCRdb to between 2018 and 2020). The data were produced on an Illumina HiSeq 1500. The public reads were run again by TCRdb, first through fastp at Q25 and then through MiXCR, and only productive beta chains were kept. Each record represents a unique CDR3 protein, reported with the most common genes and DNA among its rows. This sample is represented by 270,000 or so distinct CDR3 sequences; about 17% of them were singletons. The top ten clones comprise over 40% of the sample. What was sequenced was CD8+ T cells from PBMCs. The receptors stem from a human donor in good health (CMV status not recorded). Some clones in this sample may be carry-over from other donors' samples.

This clonotype occurred a few times. The chain recombines TRBV28 with TRBJ1-2; 7 nucleotides line up with TRBD1. Germline V gene data show CDR1 as MDHEN and CDR2 as SYDVKM. This CDR3 contains 16 residues. Trimming at V came to 5 bases and at J to 3 bases, leaving 12 bases not matched to a gene. Here the CDR3 DNA reads TGTGCCAGCAGTCCTACCCTTTTGACAGGGCACTATGGCTACACCTTC. Its protein product is CASSPTLLTGHYGYTF.

This clonotype was seen repeatedly, ten times or more. V is TRBV7-9 and J is TRBJ1-2, with D unclear. V was pared by 5 bases and J by 4 bases, with 8 bases between. Germline V gene lookup returns CDR1 SEHNR and CDR2 FQNEAQ (reference sequence). The CDR3 totals 12 residues. CDR3 amino acids: CASSPTGYGYTF. CDR3 DNA sequence: TGTGCCAGCAGCCCAACGGGCTATGGCTACACCTTC. The whole variable domain, filled in from reference TRBV7-9 and TRBJ1-2, reads DTGVSQNPRHKITKRGQNVTFRCDPISEHNRLYWYRQTLGQGPEFLTYFQNEAQLEKSRLLSDRFSAERPKGSFSTLEIQRTEQGDSAMYLCASSPTGYGYTFGSGTRLTVV.

This clonotype was detected only a few times. V gene TRBV6-2 or TRBV6-3 combines with J gene TRBJ2-1; D remains ambiguous. This CDR3 contains 14 residues. Germline V gene sequence: CDR1 MNHEY, CDR2 SVGEGT. CDR3: CATNGGSSYNEQFF. The CDR3 DNA reads as TGTGCTACCAACGGCGGAAGCTCCTACAATGAGCAGTTCTTC.